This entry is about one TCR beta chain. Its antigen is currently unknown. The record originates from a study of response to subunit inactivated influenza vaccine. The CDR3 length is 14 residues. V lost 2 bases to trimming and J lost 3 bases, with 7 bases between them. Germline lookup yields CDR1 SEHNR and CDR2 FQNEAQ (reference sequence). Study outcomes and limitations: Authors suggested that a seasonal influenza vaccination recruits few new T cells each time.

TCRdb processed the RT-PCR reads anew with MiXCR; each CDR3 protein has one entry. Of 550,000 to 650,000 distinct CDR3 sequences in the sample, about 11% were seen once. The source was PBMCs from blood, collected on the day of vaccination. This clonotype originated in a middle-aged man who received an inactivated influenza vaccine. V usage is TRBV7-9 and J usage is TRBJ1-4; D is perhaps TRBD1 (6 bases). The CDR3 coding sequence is TGTGCCAGCAGCTTACGACAGGCTAATGAAAAACTGTTTTTT. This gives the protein CASSLRQANEKLFF. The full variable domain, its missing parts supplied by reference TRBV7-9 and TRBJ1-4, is DTGVSQNPRHKITKRGQNVTFRCDPISEHNRLYWYRQTLGQGPEFLTYFQNEAQLEKSRLLSDRFSAERPKGSFSTLEIQRTEQGDSAMYLCASSLRQANEKLFFGSGTQLSVL.